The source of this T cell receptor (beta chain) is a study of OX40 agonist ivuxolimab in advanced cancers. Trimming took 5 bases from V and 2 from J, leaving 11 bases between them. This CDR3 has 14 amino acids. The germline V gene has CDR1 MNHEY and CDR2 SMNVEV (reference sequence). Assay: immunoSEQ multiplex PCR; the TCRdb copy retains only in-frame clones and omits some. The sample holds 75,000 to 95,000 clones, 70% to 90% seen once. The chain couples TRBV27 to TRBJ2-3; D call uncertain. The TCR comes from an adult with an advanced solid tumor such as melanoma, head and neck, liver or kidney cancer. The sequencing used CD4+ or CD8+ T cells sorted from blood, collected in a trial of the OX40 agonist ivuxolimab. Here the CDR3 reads CASSKKRFTDTQYF. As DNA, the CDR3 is TGTGCCAGCAGTAAGAAAAGGTTCACAGATACGCAGTATTTT.